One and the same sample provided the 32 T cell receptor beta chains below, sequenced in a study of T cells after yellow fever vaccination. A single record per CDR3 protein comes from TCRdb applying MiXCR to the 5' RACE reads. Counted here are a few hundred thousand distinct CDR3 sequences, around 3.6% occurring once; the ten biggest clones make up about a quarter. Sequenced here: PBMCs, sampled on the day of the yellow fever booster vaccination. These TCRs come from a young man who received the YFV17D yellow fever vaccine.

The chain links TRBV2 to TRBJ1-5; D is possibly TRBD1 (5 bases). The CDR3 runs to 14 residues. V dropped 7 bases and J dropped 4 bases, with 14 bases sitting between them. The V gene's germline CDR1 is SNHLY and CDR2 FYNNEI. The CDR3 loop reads CASTFAGTNQPQHF. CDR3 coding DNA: TGTGCCAGCACTTTCGCCGGGACGAATCAGCCCCAGCATTTT.

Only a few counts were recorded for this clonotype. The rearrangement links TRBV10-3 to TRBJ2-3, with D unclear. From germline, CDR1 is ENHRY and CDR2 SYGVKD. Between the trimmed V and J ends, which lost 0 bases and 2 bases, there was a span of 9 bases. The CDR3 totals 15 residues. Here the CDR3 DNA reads TGTGCCATCAGTGAGTCGCGGCAGCACACAGATACGCAGTATTTT. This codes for CAISESRQHTDTQYF.

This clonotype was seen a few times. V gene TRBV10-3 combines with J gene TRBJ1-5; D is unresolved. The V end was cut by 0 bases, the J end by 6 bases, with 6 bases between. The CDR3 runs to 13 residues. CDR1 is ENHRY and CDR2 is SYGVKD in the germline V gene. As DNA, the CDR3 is TGTGCCATCAGTGAGTCCGCTGGTCAGCCCCAGCATTTT. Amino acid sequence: CAISESAGQPQHF.

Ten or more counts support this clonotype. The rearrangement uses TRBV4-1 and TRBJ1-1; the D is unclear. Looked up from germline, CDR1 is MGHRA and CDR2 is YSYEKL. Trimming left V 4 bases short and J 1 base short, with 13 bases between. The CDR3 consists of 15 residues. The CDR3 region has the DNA TGCGCCAGCAGCCCCCTGGACGTAGAGAACACTGAAGCTTTCTTT. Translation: CASSPLDVENTEAFF.

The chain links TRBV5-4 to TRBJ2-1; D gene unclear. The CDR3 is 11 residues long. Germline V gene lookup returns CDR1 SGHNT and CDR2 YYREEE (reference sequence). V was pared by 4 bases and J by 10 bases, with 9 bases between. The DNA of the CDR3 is TGTGCCAGCAGCGATGTAGGCGAGCAGTTCTTC. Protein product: CASSDVGEQFF.

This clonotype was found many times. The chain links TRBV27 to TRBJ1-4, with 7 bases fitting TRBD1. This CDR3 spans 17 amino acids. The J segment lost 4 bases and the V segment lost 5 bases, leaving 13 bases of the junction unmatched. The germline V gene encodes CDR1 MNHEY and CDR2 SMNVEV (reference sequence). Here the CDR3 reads CASSKTGPSWGNEKLFF. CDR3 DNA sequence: TGTGCCAGCAGTAAGACAGGGCCATCCTGGGGTAATGAAAAACTGTTTTTT.

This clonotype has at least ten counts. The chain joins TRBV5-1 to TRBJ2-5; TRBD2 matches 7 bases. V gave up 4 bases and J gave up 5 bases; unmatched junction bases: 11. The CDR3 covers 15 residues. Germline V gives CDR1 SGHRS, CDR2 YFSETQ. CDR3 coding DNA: TGCGCCAGCAGCCTAACAGCGGGGAAAGGGGAGACCCAGTACTTC. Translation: CASSLTAGKGETQYF.

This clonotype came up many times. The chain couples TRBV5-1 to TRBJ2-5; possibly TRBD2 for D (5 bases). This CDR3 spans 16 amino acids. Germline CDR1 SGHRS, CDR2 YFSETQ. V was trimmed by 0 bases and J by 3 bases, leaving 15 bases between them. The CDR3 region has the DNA TGCGCCAGCAGCTTGGCCCCGGGTAAGGGAGAAGAGACCCAGTACTTC. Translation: CASSLAPGKGEETQYF.

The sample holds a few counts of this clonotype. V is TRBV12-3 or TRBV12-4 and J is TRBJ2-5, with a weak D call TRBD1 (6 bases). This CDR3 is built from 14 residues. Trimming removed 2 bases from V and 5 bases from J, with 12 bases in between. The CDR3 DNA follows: TGTGCCAGCAGTTTAACAGGGCTTCCGGAGACCCAGTACTTC. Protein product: CASSLTGLPETQYF.

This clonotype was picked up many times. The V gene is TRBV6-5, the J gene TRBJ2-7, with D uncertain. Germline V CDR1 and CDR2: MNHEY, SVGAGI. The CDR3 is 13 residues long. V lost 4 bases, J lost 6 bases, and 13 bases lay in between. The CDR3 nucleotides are TGTGCCAGCAGTTCCTTTCCCCGCAGCGAGCAGTACGTC. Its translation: CASSSFPRSEQYV.

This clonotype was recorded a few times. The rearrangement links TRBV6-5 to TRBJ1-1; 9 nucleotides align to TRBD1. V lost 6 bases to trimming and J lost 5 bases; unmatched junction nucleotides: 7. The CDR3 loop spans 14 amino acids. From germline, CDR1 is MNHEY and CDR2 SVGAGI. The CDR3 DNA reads TGTGCCAGCAGACTGACAGGGGGTCGGACTGAAGCTTTCTTT. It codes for CASRLTGGRTEAFF.

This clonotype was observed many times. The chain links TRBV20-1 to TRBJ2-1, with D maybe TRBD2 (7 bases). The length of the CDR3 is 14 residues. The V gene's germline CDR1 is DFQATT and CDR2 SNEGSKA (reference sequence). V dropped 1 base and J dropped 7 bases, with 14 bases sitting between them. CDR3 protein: CSARAGGPPNEQFF. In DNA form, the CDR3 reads TGCAGTGCTAGAGCGGGGGGCCCCCCAAATGAGCAGTTCTTC.

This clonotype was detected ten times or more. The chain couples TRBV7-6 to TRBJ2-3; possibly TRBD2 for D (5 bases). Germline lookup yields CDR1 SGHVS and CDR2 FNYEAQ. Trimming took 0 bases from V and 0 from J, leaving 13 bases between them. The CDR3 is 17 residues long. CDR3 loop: CASSLAVASLSTDTQYF. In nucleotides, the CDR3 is TGTGCCAGCAGCTTAGCTGTGGCTAGCCTGAGCACAGATACGCAGTATTTT.

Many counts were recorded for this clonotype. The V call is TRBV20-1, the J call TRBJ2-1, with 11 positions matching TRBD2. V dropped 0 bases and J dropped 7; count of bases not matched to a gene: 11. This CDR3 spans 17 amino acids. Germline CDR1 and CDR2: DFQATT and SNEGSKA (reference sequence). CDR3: CSARDLEIAGGPNEQFF. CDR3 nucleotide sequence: TGCAGTGCTAGAGATCTCGAAATAGCGGGGGGGCCTAATGAGCAGTTCTTC.

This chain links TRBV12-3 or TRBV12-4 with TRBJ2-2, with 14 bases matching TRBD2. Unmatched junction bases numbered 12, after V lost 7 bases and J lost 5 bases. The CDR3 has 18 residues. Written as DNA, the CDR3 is TGTGCCAGCACCGGACTAGCGGGGGGCTCGGGAGAGACCGGGGAGCTGTTTTTT. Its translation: CASTGLAGGSGETGELFF.

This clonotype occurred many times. The CDR3 DNA reads TGTGCCAGCAGCCCAGCAACTCCTGGACTAGCTCAAGAGACCCAGTACTTC. Protein product: CASSPATPGLAQETQYF. The gene calls are TRBV4-2 and TRBJ2-5, with 8 bases fitting TRBD2. Per the germline V gene, CDR1 is LGHNA and CDR2 is YNFKEQ. This CDR3 comprises 17 residues. The J segment lost 2 bases and the V segment lost 4 bases, leaving 12 bases of the junction unmatched.

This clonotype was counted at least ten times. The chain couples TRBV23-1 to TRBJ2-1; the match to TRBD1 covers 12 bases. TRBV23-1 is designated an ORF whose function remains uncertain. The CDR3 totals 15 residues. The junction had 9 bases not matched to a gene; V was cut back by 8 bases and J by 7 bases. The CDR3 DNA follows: TGCGCCAGCCTCATCCGGGACAGGGGGCGGAATGAGCAGTTCTTC. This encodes CASLIRDRGRNEQFF.

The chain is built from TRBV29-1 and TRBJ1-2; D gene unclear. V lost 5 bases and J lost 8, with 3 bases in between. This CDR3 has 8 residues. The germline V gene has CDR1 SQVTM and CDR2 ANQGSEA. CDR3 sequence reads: CSVSGYTF. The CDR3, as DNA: TGCAGCGTTTCGGGCTACACCTTC.

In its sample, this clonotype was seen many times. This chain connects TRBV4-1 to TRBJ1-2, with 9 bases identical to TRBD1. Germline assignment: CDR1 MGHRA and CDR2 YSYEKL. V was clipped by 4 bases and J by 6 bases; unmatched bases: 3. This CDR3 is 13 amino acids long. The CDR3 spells CASSRGTGHGYTF. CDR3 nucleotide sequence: TGCGCCAGCAGCCGAGGGACAGGGCATGGCTACACCTTC.

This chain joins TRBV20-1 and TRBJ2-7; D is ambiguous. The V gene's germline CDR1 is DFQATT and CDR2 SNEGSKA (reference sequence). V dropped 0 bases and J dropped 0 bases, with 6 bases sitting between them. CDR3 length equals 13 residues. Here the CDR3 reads CSARDSSSYEQYV. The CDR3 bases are TGCAGTGCTAGAGATAGTAGCTCCTACGAGCAGTACGTC.

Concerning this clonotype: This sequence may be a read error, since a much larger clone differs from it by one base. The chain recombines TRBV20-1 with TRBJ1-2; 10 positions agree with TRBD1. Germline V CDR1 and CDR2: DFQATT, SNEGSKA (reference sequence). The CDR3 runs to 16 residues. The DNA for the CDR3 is TGCAGTGCTAGACGCCGGGACAGGGGAAGGAACTATGCCTACACCTTC. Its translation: CSARRRDRGRNYAYTF.

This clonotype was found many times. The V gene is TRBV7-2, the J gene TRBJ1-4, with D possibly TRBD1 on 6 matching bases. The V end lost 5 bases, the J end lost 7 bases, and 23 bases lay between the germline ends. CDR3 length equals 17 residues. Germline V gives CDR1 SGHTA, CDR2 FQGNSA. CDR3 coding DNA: TGTGCCAGCAGCCCGGTGGACCACAGGGAAATTGGTGAAAAACTGTTTTTT. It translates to CASSPVDHREIGEKLFF. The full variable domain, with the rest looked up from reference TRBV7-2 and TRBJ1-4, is GAGVSQSPSNKVTEKGKDVELRCDPISGHTALYWYRQSLGQGLEFLIYFQGNSAPDKSGLPSDRFSAERTGGSVSTLTIQRTQQEDSAVYLCASSPVDHREIGEKLFFGSGTQLSVL.

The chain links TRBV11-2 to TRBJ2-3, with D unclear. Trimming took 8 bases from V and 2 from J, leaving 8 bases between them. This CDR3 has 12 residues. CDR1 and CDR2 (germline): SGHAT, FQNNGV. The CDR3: CASGRFTDTQYF. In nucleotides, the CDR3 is TGTGCCAGCGGCAGGTTCACAGATACGCAGTATTTT.

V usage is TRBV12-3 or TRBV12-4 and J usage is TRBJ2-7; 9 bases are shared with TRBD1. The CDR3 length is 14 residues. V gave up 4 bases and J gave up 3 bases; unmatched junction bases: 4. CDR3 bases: TGTGCCAGCAGTTCGACAGGGGGTAACTACGAGCAGTACTTC. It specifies CASSSTGGNYEQYF.

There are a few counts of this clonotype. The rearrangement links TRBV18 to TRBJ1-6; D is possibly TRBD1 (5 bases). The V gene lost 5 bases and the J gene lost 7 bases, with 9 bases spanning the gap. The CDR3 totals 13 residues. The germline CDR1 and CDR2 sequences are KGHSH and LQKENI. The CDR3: CASSVGENSPLHF. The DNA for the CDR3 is TGTGCCAGCTCAGTGGGGGAGAATTCACCCCTCCACTTT.

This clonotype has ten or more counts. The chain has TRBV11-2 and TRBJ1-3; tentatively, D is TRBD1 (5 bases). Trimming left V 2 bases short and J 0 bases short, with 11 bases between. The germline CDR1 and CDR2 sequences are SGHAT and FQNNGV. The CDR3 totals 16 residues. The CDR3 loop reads CASSLLTGRSGNTIYF. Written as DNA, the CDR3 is TGTGCCAGCAGCTTACTTACAGGACGCTCTGGAAACACCATATATTTT.

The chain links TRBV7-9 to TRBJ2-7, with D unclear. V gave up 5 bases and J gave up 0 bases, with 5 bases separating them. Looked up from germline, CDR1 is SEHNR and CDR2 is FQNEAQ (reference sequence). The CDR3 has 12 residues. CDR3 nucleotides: TGTGCCAGCAGCCGGAACTCCTACGAGCAGTACGTC. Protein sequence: CASSRNSYEQYV.

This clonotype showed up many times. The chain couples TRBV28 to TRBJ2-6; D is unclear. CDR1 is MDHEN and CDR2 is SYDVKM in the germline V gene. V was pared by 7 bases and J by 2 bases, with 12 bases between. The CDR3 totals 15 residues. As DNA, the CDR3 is TGTGCCAGCATCCTGAGGCAGCCTGGGGCCAACGTCCTGACTTTC. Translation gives CASILRQPGANVLTF.

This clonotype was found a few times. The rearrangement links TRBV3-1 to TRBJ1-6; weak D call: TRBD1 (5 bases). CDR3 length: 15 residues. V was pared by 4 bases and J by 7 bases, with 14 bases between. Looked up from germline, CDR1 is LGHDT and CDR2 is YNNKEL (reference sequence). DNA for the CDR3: TGTGCCAGCAGCCCTCTAAGGCGGGGGAATTCACCCCTCCACTTT. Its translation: CASSPLRRGNSPLHF.

The CDR3: CASSQVSRDEQFF. The CDR3 nucleotides read TGCGCCAGCAGCCAAGTCTCTAGGGATGAGCAGTTCTTC. This chain links TRBV4-1 with TRBJ2-1; D gene unclear. CDR1 MGHRA and CDR2 YSYEKL come from the germline V gene. Trimming took off 1 base at V and 8 bases at J, with 9 bases between the two ends. The length of the CDR3 is 13 residues.

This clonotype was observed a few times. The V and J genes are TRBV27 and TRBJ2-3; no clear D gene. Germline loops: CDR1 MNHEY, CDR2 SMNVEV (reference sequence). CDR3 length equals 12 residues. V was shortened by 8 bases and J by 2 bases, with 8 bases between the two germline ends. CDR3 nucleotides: TGTGCCAGCTTACAGTCCACAGATACGCAGTATTTT. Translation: CASLQSTDTQYF.

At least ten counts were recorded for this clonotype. This CDR3 reads CASSSDASNQPQHF. The CDR3 DNA reads as TGTGCCAGCAGCTCGGACGCGAGCAATCAGCCCCAGCATTTT. The chain employs TRBV7-2 and TRBJ1-5, with no clear D. CDR3 length: 14 amino acids. Trimming pared 4 bases from V and 1 base from J, leaving 8 bases between. CDR1 SGHTA and CDR2 FQGNSA come from the germline V gene. The full variable domain, with the rest looked up from reference TRBV7-2 and TRBJ1-5, is GAGVSQSPSNKVTEKGKDVELRCDPISGHTALYWYRQSLGQGLEFLIYFQGNSAPDKSGLPSDRFSAERTGGSVSTLTIQRTQQEDSAVYLCASSSDASNQPQHFGDGTRLSIL.